Sequencing of this TCR beta chain was carried out in a study of blood T cell repertoires in COVID-19. Overall study context: The United States, Italy and Spain were the sources of the acute and convalescent COVID-19 samples. PBMCs, B-cell-depleted T cells, or T cells were the source of the cDNA or gDNA that made up the material.

V shed 5 bases and J shed 0 bases, with 14 bases lying between them. The germline V gene has CDR1 LNHDA and CDR2 SQIVND (reference sequence). The CDR3 runs to 16 residues. In the authors' methods: Reference gene primer amplification yielded estimated nucleated cell counts. Only in-frame clones appear in the TCRdb table, and some are missing; sequencing was by immunoSEQ multiplex PCR. Clone size and the V and J calls come from that table; the DNA yielded D and trimming. The table has some 70,000 clones, more than 70% seen once; the top ten hold approximately 5.3%. The sequencing input was peripheral blood. The TCR sequence derives from a man aged 45-65 years with active COVID-19. This chain joins TRBV19 and TRBJ1-5, with a tentative D call TRBD1 (6 bases). In DNA form, the CDR3 reads TGTGCCAGTAGTCCGGGGACATACTATAGCAATCAGCCCCAGCATTTT. It yields the protein CASSPGTYYSNQPQHF. The full variable domain, rest sourced from reference TRBV19 and TRBJ1-5, is DGGITQSPKYLFRKEGQNVTLSCEQNLNHDAMYWYRQDPGQGLRLIYYSQIVNDFQKGDIAEGYSVSREKKESFPLTVTSAQKNPTAFYLCASSPGTYYSNQPQHFGDGTRLSIL.